The 7 T cell receptor beta chains in this list originate from one sample, sequenced in a study of cytomegalovirus exposure and HLA in healthy donors (dated by TCRdb to the late 2010s). The library came from the immunoSEQ multiplex PCR assay. A mixture of 60 forward primers for TCR Vbeta segments and 13 reverse primers for TCR Jbeta segments was used in the multiplex PCR. TCRdb mirrors the immuneACCESS table, restricted to in-frame sequences. Some clones are absent from its copies; in checked studies, under half trace to an unresolved V gene, and the reason for the others is unknown. Across this sample there are 210,000 or so clones, with roughly 83% seen only once. Together, the top ten hold about 1.4% of the sample. The sequenced material came from PBMCs. These receptors all come from a girl between 10 and 17 years old in good health and CMV-seronegative.

The chain is built from TRBV28 and TRBJ2-2, with TRBD1 identical over 7 bases. CDR3 length equals 15 residues. Trimming cost V 8 bases and J 3 bases; bases outside gene matches: 9. The germline V gene has CDR1 MDHEN and CDR2 SYDVKM. CDR3 coding DNA: TGTGCCAGCCAGACGGGACAGATGTACACCGGGGAGCTGTTTTTT. Protein: CASQTGQMYTGELFF. The whole variable domain, remainder taken from reference TRBV28 and TRBJ2-2, is DVKVTQSSRYLVKRTGEKVFLECVQDMDHENMFWYRQDPGLGLRLIYFSYDVKMKEKGDIPEGYSVSREKKERFSLILESASTNQTSMYLCASQTGQMYTGELFFGEGSRLTVL.

The chain uses TRBV10-1 and TRBJ2-7; 8 bases are shared with TRBD2. V lost 6 bases and J lost 0; bases outside the gene matches: 1. This CDR3 is built from 13 residues. The germline V gene encodes CDR1 WNHNN and CDR2 SYGVQD (reference sequence). CDR3 loop: CASSREGSYEQYF. The CDR3 region has the DNA TGCGCCAGCAGCCGGGAGGGCTCCTACGAGCAGTACTTC.

The gene calls are TRBV28 and TRBJ2-7; TRBD1 might be the D (6 bases). The CDR3 loop spans 13 amino acids. Trimming took 4 bases from V and 3 from J, leaving 10 bases between them. Germline assignment: CDR1 MDHEN and CDR2 SYDVKM. The CDR3 region has the DNA TGTGCCAGCAGTTCAGGACAGAACTACGAGCAGTACTTC. Residues: CASSSGQNYEQYF.

This clone was counted once. J is TRBJ2-1 and V is TRBV28; D may be TRBD1 (6 bases). This CDR3 is 14 amino acids long. Germline CDR1 is MDHEN and CDR2 is SYDVKM. The ends were cut back, 2 bases at V and 6 bases at J, with 11 bases in the middle. In nucleotides, the CDR3 is TGTGCCAGCAGTTTAGGGGGCGCAGGCAATGAGCAGTTCTTC. It is translated as CASSLGGAGNEQFF.

Worth noting for this clone: The sample holds other DNA sequences that translate to the same CDR3. The V gene is TRBV2, the J gene TRBJ2-3; TRBD2 aligns across 7 bases. The CDR3 sequence is 14 residues long. Germline CDR1 SNHLY, CDR2 FYNNEI. The V gene end was trimmed by 5 bases and the J gene end by 1 base; junction bases not matched to a gene: 3. CDR3 nucleotide sequence: TGTGCCAGCAGTCGGACTAGTGGCACAGATACGCAGTATTTT. This encodes CASSRTSGTDTQYF.

The chain carries TRBV7-2 and TRBJ2-2; unclear D gene. Germline CDR1 SGHTA, CDR2 FQGNSA. The CDR3 has 16 amino acids. Trimming took 2 bases from V and 0 from J, leaving 10 bases between them. In nucleotides, the CDR3 is TGTGCCAGCAGCTTATCTGGGCTCTCGAACACCGGGGAGCTGTTTTTT. Translated, it gives CASSLSGLSNTGELFF. The full variable domain, in which reference TRBV7-2 and TRBJ2-2 provide the parts outside the CDR3, is GAGVSQSPSNKVTEKGKDVELRCDPISGHTALYWYRQSLGQGLEFLIYFQGNSAPDKSGLPSDRFSAERTGGSVSTLTIQRTQQEDSAVYLCASSLSGLSNTGELFFGEGSRLTVL.

The chain has TRBV7-2 and TRBJ2-2, with 7 bases aligning to TRBD2. Trimming at V came to 0 bases and at J to 5 bases, leaving 3 bases not matched to a gene. This CDR3 has 15 amino acids. Germline CDR1 and CDR2: SGHTA and FQGNSA. CDR3 bases: TGTGCCAGCAGCTTAGCGGGAGGGGAAACCGGGGAGCTGTTTTTT. Its protein is CASSLAGGETGELFF.